The subject of this entry is one T cell receptor gamma chain. Its specificity is unknown. RNA was extracted from the cells and then reverse transcribed. Multiplex PCR used pooled V-gene forward primers and a constant-region reverse primer to amplify CDR3s. TCRdb called clones from the multiplex PCR reads again using CATT. The sample lists tens of thousands of gamma-chain clones; 20% to 25% were seen once. This CDR3 spans 13 amino acids. The V segment lost 2 bases and the J segment 5 bases; nucleotides outside the gene matches: 6. Germline V lookup: CDR1 EGSNGY, CDR2 YDSYNSKV. The data were obtained in a study of Vδ1+ human thymocytes. Study observations and caveats: Despite high sort purity, roughly 20% of thymic T cell receptor delta sequences were Vdelta2. Highly polyclonal TRG and TRD repertoires with Gaussian CDR3 length distributions appeared in thymus.

The sorted cells were CD3+ Vdelta1+ Vdelta2- thymocytes from alphabeta-depleted thymus. Purity of the sorted Vdelta1+ thymocytes ranged from 98% to 99.6%. This sequence was found in a girl under three years old who had congenital heart surgery. Sequencing was carried out using Vdelta1+ gamma-delta thymocytes from the thymus. Subset noted: FACS-sorted CD3+ TCRalphabeta- TCRVdelta1+ TCRVdelta2- thymocytes. The rearrangement links TRGV2 to TRGJ1 or TRGJ2. CDR3 bases: TGTGCCACCTGGGACGAAGGTCATTATAAGAAACTCTTT. Translated, it gives CATWDEGHYKKLF.